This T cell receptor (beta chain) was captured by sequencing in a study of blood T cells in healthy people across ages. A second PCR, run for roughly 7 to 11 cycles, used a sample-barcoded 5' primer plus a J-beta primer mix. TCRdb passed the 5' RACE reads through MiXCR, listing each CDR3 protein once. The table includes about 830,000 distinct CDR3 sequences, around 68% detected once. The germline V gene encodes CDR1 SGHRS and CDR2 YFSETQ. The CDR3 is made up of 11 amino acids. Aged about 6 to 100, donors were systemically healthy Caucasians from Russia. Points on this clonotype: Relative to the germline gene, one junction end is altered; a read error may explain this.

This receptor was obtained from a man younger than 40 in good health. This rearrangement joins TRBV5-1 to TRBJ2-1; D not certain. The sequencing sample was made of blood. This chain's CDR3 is CPSSFSYEQFF. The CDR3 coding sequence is TGCCCCAGCAGCTTCAGTTATGAGCAGTTCTTC.